These 4 T cell receptor beta chains share one sample of origin, sequenced in a study of cytomegalovirus exposure and HLA in healthy donors (dated by TCRdb to the late 2010s). The library came from the immunoSEQ multiplex PCR assay. The multiplex PCR relied on a mix of 60 forward primers for TCR Vbeta segments and 13 reverse primers for TCR Jbeta segments. The immuneACCESS repertoire file appears here via TCRdb, limited to in-frame rearrangements. These files lack a portion of the clones; in checked studies, under half of the deficit traces to unresolved V genes, and the cause of the others is not known. This sample comprises about 110,000 clones, about 60% of them detected only once. The ten largest clones capture 2.2% of the sample. The sequencing input was PBMCs. These receptors were collected from a woman in her thirties in good health and CMV-seronegative.

The chain employs TRBV11-2 and TRBJ1-2; D is unresolved. Deletions cut 5 bases from V and 2 bases from J, with 12 bases between. Germline CDR1 reads SGHAT; CDR2 reads FQNNGV. The CDR3 has 14 amino acids. The DNA of the CDR3 is TGTGCCAGCAGCGGATACCGGGAAAACTATGGCTACACCTTC. It is translated as CASSGYRENYGYTF.

This chain joins TRBV2 and TRBJ1-1; D gene unclear. Trimming cost V 4 bases and J 0 bases, with 9 bases left between them. The length of the CDR3 is 14 residues. The germline CDR1 and CDR2 sequences are SNHLY and FYNNEI. This CDR3 is CASSVRQMNTEAFF. The CDR3 nucleotides read TGTGCCAGCAGTGTTCGACAAATGAACACTGAAGCTTTCTTT.

The chain carries TRBV27 and TRBJ2-7; tentatively, D is TRBD2 (6 bases). V lost 5 bases and J 0 bases, leaving 11 bases between the germline ends. CDR3 length: 14 amino acids. The germline CDR1 and CDR2 sequences are MNHEY and SMNVEV (reference sequence). CDR3 in DNA: TGTGCCAGCAGTGCGGGACCACACTCCTACGAGCAGTACTTC. Protein: CASSAGPHSYEQYF.

The genes are TRBV9 and TRBJ2-4; D may be TRBD1 (6 bases). This CDR3 region has 14 residues. V was cut by 5 bases and J by 6 bases, with 15 bases left in between. Germline CDR1 and CDR2: SGDLS and YYNGEE. CDR3 sequence (DNA): TGTGCCAGCAGTGATGACAGGTTTGGAAACATTCAGTACTTC. This translates into CASSDDRFGNIQYF.